This TCR beta chain was sequenced during a study of T cell responses to AZD1222 COVID-19 vaccine. Details on this clone: As yet, its antigen is unknown.

The assay was immunoSEQ multiplex PCR, and TCRdb's table has in-frame clones only and misses some. Seen here are 66,000 or so clones, roughly 78% observed once, and the top ten hold 20% to 30%. Trimming stripped 0 bases from V and 8 bases from J, with 11 bases between. Germline V gene data show CDR1 as SGHTA and CDR2 as FQGNSA. The CDR3 totals 14 residues. The study's findings and limits: It should be noted that donors were predominantly white British and more often female, and clonal diversity was possibly underestimated. Unmutated variant regions are reportedly targeted by nearly half of spike-specific TCRs.

This chain joins TRBV7-2 and TRBJ2-1; D unresolved. The sequences come from peripheral blood, collected on day 0 of MenACWY control vaccination. This clonotype originated in an adult in good health. DNA for the CDR3: TGTGCCAGCAGCTTAGCGCTTAATATAGATGAGCAGTTCTTC. Amino acid sequence: CASSLALNIDEQFF.